Each of the 2 T cell receptor beta chains below was sequenced from the same sample in a study of beta chain features in type 1 diabetes. Expressed TCRB transcripts got sequenced, as all isolated RNA was reverse transcribed. Clones were read by immunoSEQ multiplex PCR, and TCRdb kept only the in-frame ones, dropping some. The table has around 430,000 clones, 30% seen once. The sequenced sample consisted of naive CD4+ T cells from blood. The receptors were sampled from a man aged 18 to 30 in good health.

This clone has only a few counts. This chain uses TRBV28 with TRBJ1-2; D is unclear. This CDR3 region has 13 residues. V was shortened by 5 bases and J by 6 bases, with 13 bases between the two germline ends. CDR1 is MDHEN, CDR2 SYDVKM, per germline. CDR3 region: CASSAVERDGYTF. In DNA form, the CDR3 reads TGTGCCAGCAGTGCGGTCGAGAGGGATGGCTACACCTTC.

This clone was recorded once. The chain carries TRBV6-5 and TRBJ1-2, with unresolved D. Per germline, CDR1 MNHEY and CDR2 SVGAGI. This CDR3 has 14 amino acids. The V gene lost 5 bases and the J gene lost 6 bases, with 16 bases spanning the gap. The CDR3, as DNA: TGTGCCAGCAGTCTATTATCCGGAGCCAATGGCTACACCTTC. Translation: CASSLLSGANGYTF.